Listed below are T cell receptor beta chains from one sample, sequenced in a study of T cell repertoires in cytomegalovirus infection. Their antigens remain unidentified. TCRdb re-called the reads with MiXCR, one entry per CDR3 protein. This table has some 500,000 distinct CDR3 sequences, almost 40% appearing once. The material sequenced was cultured PBMCs, taken from culture after CMV antigen stimulation. These receptor sequences come from a human donor in good health (CMV status not recorded). Some clones in this sample may be carry-over from other donors' samples. CDR3s include the opening cysteine and the closing phenylalanine or tryptophan. Each record gives: V gene, clone size, J gene, D gene, CDR3 DNA, CDR3 protein. A D gene is named only where the DNA matches it firmly. Clone size is shown for a subset of rows, as once, few, many or a class of expanded clone.

v_gene: TRBV19
abundance: NA
j_gene: TRBJ1-1
d_gene: NA
CDR3nt: TGTGCCAGCACCAGGGTGGGGGCGAACACTGAAGCTTTCTTT
CDR3aa: CASTRVGANTEAFF

v_gene: TRBV20-1
abundance: NA
j_gene: TRBJ2-3
d_gene: TRBD1
CDR3nt: TGCAGTGCTATCCCGGGACAGATGATTCACCAAACCACAGATACGCAGTATTTT
CDR3aa: CSAIPGQMIHQTTDTQYF

v_gene: TRBV7-2
abundance: few
j_gene: TRBJ2-2
d_gene: NA
CDR3nt: TGTGCCAGCACCGGCACCCCCGGGAGCGGGGAGCTGTTTTTT
CDR3aa: CASTGTPGSGELFF

v_gene: TRBV20-1
abundance: NA
j_gene: TRBJ2-3
d_gene: NA
CDR3nt: TGCAGTGCTAGAGAACGGGGCACAGATACGCAGTATTTT
CDR3aa: CSARERGTDTQYF

v_gene: TRBV7-2
abundance: few
j_gene: TRBJ2-4
d_gene: TRBD1
CDR3nt: TGTGCCAGCAGCTATTTTCCTGGGACAGGGGGGAAGTACATTCAGTACTTC
CDR3aa: CASSYFPGTGGKYIQYF

v_gene: TRBV7-9
abundance: NA
j_gene: TRBJ2-1
d_gene: NA
CDR3nt: TGTGCCAGCAGCCCACGGGACCCCGGTGAGCAGTTCTTC
CDR3aa: CASSPRDPGEQFF

v_gene: TRBV7-2
abundance: few
j_gene: TRBJ2-1
d_gene: TRBD2
CDR3nt: TGTGCCAGCAGCCTGGGGACTAGCGGAATTGGATTCTTC
CDR3aa: CASSLGTSGIGFF

v_gene: TRBV2
abundance: NA
j_gene: TRBJ2-3
d_gene: NA
CDR3nt: TGTGCCAGCAGGAGGGGACCCCTCACAGATACGCAGTATTTT
CDR3aa: CASRRGPLTDTQYF

v_gene: TRBV4-1
abundance: NA
j_gene: TRBJ2-7
d_gene: NA
CDR3nt: TGCGCCAGCAGCCAAGGTCTACAGGGTATTAGTCTCAGCGAGCAGTACTTC
CDR3aa: CASSQGLQGISLSEQYF

v_gene: TRBV7-2
abundance: few
j_gene: TRBJ2-3
d_gene: NA
CDR3nt: TGTGCCAGCAGTTTCAGGGGGGGGGGATATACGCAGTATTTT
CDR3aa: CASSFRGGGYTQYF

v_gene: TRBV6-1
abundance: NA
j_gene: TRBJ2-1
d_gene: NA
CDR3nt: TGTGCCAGCAGCGGGAGTGGCATCAGTGAGCAGTTCTTC
CDR3aa: CASSGSGISEQFF

v_gene: TRBV12-3/TRBV12-4
abundance: NA
j_gene: TRBJ1-2
d_gene: NA
CDR3nt: TGTGCCAGCAGGGGGATTGGGAACTATGGCTACACCTTC
CDR3aa: CASRGIGNYGYTF

v_gene: TRBV6-2/TRBV6-3
abundance: few
j_gene: TRBJ2-7
d_gene: NA
CDR3nt: TGTGCCAGCAGCCGAGCCATCGAGTTCCGCGAGCAGTACTTC
CDR3aa: CASSRAIEFREQYF

v_gene: TRBV7-2
abundance: once
j_gene: TRBJ2-1
d_gene: TRBD2
CDR3nt: TGTGCCAGCAGCTTAAACGGGAGGGGAAATGAGCAGTTCTTC
CDR3aa: CASSLNGRGNEQFF

v_gene: TRBV11-2
abundance: NA
j_gene: TRBJ2-4
d_gene: TRBD2
CDR3nt: TGTGCCAGCAGCCTCCGACTAGCTGGATCCAAAAACATTCAGTACTTC
CDR3aa: CASSLRLAGSKNIQYF

v_gene: TRBV10-3
abundance: NA
j_gene: TRBJ2-1
d_gene: TRBD1
CDR3nt: TGTGCCATCAGTGAGGCCCGACAGGGGGCCTACAATGAGCAGTTCTTC
CDR3aa: CAISEARQGAYNEQFF

v_gene: TRBV15
abundance: NA
j_gene: TRBJ2-1
d_gene: TRBD2
CDR3nt: TGTGCCACCAGCCCGGGGGGAGTAGCAGGGAATGAGCAGTTCTTC
CDR3aa: CATSPGGVAGNEQFF

v_gene: TRBV7-4
abundance: NA
j_gene: TRBJ2-2
d_gene: TRBD2
CDR3nt: TGTGCCAGCAGCTTAGAAGACGGGAGGGACACCGGGGAGCTGTTTTTT
CDR3aa: CASSLEDGRDTGELFF

v_gene: TRBV20-1
abundance: NA
j_gene: TRBJ2-1
d_gene: TRBD2
CDR3nt: TGCAGTGCTAGCCGGACTAGCGGCGTAAATGAGCAGTTCTTC
CDR3aa: CSASRTSGVNEQFF

v_gene: TRBV11-3
abundance: NA
j_gene: TRBJ2-7
d_gene: NA
CDR3nt: TGTGCCAGCAGCTTTGGGGCCCACTACGAGCAGTACTTC
CDR3aa: CASSFGAHYEQYF

v_gene: TRBV5-1
abundance: NA
j_gene: TRBJ2-7
d_gene: TRBD2
CDR3nt: TGCGCCAGCAGCTTGGGAGCGGGATCAGCCTCCTACGAGCAGTACTTC
CDR3aa: CASSLGAGSASYEQYF

v_gene: TRBV12-5
abundance: few
j_gene: TRBJ1-1
d_gene: NA
CDR3nt: TGTGCTAGTGGTTTGGGGCTGGGGGAAGAGACTAAAGCTTTCTTT
CDR3aa: CASGLGLGEETKAFF

v_gene: TRBV7-9
abundance: NA
j_gene: TRBJ2-5
d_gene: TRBD1
CDR3nt: TGTGCCAGCAGGACACTCGACAGGGGGCGAGAGACCCAGTACTTC
CDR3aa: CASRTLDRGRETQYF

v_gene: TRBV3-1
abundance: NA
j_gene: TRBJ2-7
d_gene: NA
CDR3nt: TGTGCCAGCAGCCAAGATGTGGCGGCCAGCTCCTACGAGCAGTACTTC
CDR3aa: CASSQDVAASSYEQYF

v_gene: TRBV6-2/TRBV6-3
abundance: NA
j_gene: TRBJ2-3
d_gene: NA
CDR3nt: TGTGCCAGCACGGTAGCGGACGGCACAGATACGCAGTATTTT
CDR3aa: CASTVADGTDTQYF

v_gene: TRBV7-2
abundance: NA
j_gene: TRBJ2-7
d_gene: TRBD1
CDR3nt: TGTGCCAGCACCCTTGGGACAGGGAACTACGAGCAGTACTTC
CDR3aa: CASTLGTGNYEQYF

v_gene: TRBV6-5
abundance: few
j_gene: TRBJ2-5
d_gene: NA
CDR3nt: TGTGCCAGCAGTAAGAAACAACTAAAATCAGAGACCCAGTACTTC
CDR3aa: CASSKKQLKSETQYF

v_gene: TRBV19
abundance: NA
j_gene: TRBJ1-3
d_gene: NA
CDR3nt: TGTGCCAGTAGTATAAACAGCTACTCTGGAAACACCATATATTTT
CDR3aa: CASSINSYSGNTIYF

v_gene: TRBV7-9
abundance: NA
j_gene: TRBJ1-1
d_gene: NA
CDR3nt: TGTGCCAGCAATTCCCAGAGTAACGCTGAAGCTTTCTTT
CDR3aa: CASNSQSNAEAFF

v_gene: TRBV20-1
abundance: NA
j_gene: TRBJ1-4
d_gene: NA
CDR3nt: TGCAGTGCTAGAGATTCTTCCCGGGAGAATGAAAAACTGTTTTTT
CDR3aa: CSARDSSRENEKLFF

v_gene: TRBV27
abundance: NA
j_gene: TRBJ2-7
d_gene: NA
CDR3nt: TGTGCCAGCTCCTATAAACTCGACGGCTACGAGCAGTACTTC
CDR3aa: CASSYKLDGYEQYF

v_gene: TRBV12-3/TRBV12-4
abundance: few
j_gene: TRBJ2-5
d_gene: NA
CDR3nt: TGTGCCAGCAGTTTATGGCAAAAAGAGACCCAGTACTTC
CDR3aa: CASSLWQKETQYF

v_gene: TRBV7-4
abundance: NA
j_gene: TRBJ2-5
d_gene: NA
CDR3nt: TGTGCCAGCAGCTTTGTCAGCGGTGAAGAGACCCAGTACTTC
CDR3aa: CASSFVSGEETQYF

v_gene: TRBV10-2
abundance: few
j_gene: TRBJ1-1
d_gene: NA
CDR3nt: TGCGCCAGCAGTGAGCCCCAGGACACTGAAGCTTTCTTT
CDR3aa: CASSEPQDTEAFF

v_gene: TRBV27
abundance: NA
j_gene: TRBJ1-6
d_gene: NA
CDR3nt: TGTGCCAGCGGGCAGAAAAGGAATTCACCCCTCCACTTT
CDR3aa: CASGQKRNSPLHF

v_gene: TRBV6-1
abundance: NA
j_gene: TRBJ2-4
d_gene: TRBD2
CDR3nt: TGTGCCAGCAGTGGAGCGGGGGGGACGAGGGAGGTATACTTC
CDR3aa: CASSGAGGTREVYF

v_gene: TRBV19
abundance: NA
j_gene: TRBJ1-3
d_gene: TRBD1
CDR3nt: TGTGCCAGTAGTTCGCCGGACAGGGCCATCTCTGGAAACACCATATATTTT
CDR3aa: CASSSPDRAISGNTIYF

v_gene: TRBV6-6
abundance: NA
j_gene: TRBJ1-6
d_gene: NA
CDR3nt: TGTGCCAGCAGTTACCACCCCCCGGGGGGAGGTTCACCCCTCCACTTT
CDR3aa: CASSYHPPGGGSPLHF

v_gene: TRBV11-2
abundance: NA
j_gene: TRBJ2-7
d_gene: TRBD2
CDR3nt: TGTGCCAGCCGTGTGCTAGCGGGGGGCTACGAGCAGTACTTC
CDR3aa: CASRVLAGGYEQYF

v_gene: TRBV7-2
abundance: NA
j_gene: TRBJ2-1
d_gene: NA
CDR3nt: TGTGCCAGCAGCTTATTGCTAAGCTCCTACAATGAGCAGTTCTTC
CDR3aa: CASSLLLSSYNEQFF

v_gene: TRBV5-4
abundance: NA
j_gene: TRBJ2-5
d_gene: NA
CDR3nt: TGTGCCAGCAGCTCCCGGGGAGAGCAAGAGACCCAGTACTTC
CDR3aa: CASSSRGEQETQYF

v_gene: TRBV2
abundance: few
j_gene: TRBJ2-1
d_gene: TRBD1
CDR3nt: TGTGCCAGCAGCCGTACCGGGACAGGGAATGAGCAGTTCTTC
CDR3aa: CASSRTGTGNEQFF

v_gene: TRBV20-1
abundance: NA
j_gene: TRBJ2-1
d_gene: NA
CDR3nt: TGCAGTGCTACCCGTACTTCGATCTACAATGAGCAGTTCTTC
CDR3aa: CSATRTSIYNEQFF

v_gene: TRBV7-9
abundance: NA
j_gene: TRBJ1-2
d_gene: NA
CDR3nt: TGTGCCAGCAGTTGGACGGCCCCTAGCTATGGCTACACCTTC
CDR3aa: CASSWTAPSYGYTF

v_gene: TRBV7-8
abundance: NA
j_gene: TRBJ1-3
d_gene: TRBD1
CDR3nt: TGTGCCAGCAGCCCCGGGACAGGACCAAAAATTACGGACACCATATATTTT
CDR3aa: CASSPGTGPKITDTIYF

v_gene: TRBV20-1
abundance: few
j_gene: TRBJ2-3
d_gene: NA
CDR3nt: TGCAGTGCTACAGGGACGACCGCAGATACGCAGTATTTT
CDR3aa: CSATGTTADTQYF

v_gene: TRBV4-1
abundance: few
j_gene: TRBJ2-1
d_gene: NA
CDR3nt: TGCGCCAGCAGCCAAGGGCGGAGGGGGCTCTACAATGAGCAGTTCTTC
CDR3aa: CASSQGRRGLYNEQFF

v_gene: TRBV6-6
abundance: few
j_gene: TRBJ2-7
d_gene: NA
CDR3nt: TGTGCCAGCACCCTACGGGCGGAGGCCTCCTACGAGCAGTACTTC
CDR3aa: CASTLRAEASYEQYF

v_gene: TRBV20-1
abundance: few
j_gene: TRBJ1-5
d_gene: NA
CDR3nt: TGCAGTGCTATCCCAGGGCCTAGCAATCAGCCCCAGCATTTT
CDR3aa: CSAIPGPSNQPQHF

v_gene: TRBV20-1
abundance: few
j_gene: TRBJ2-7
d_gene: TRBD2
CDR3nt: TGCAGTGCTAGCGACGGGAGGGGGTTCTACGAGCAGTACTTC
CDR3aa: CSASDGRGFYEQYF

v_gene: TRBV27
abundance: few
j_gene: TRBJ1-2
d_gene: NA
CDR3nt: TGTGCCAGCAGCCCACTACTGTCCTATGGCTACACCTTC
CDR3aa: CASSPLLSYGYTF

v_gene: TRBV5-6
abundance: once
j_gene: TRBJ2-6
d_gene: NA
CDR3nt: TGTGCCAGCATTTTCCTGGGACGGACCAACGTCCTGACTTTC
CDR3aa: CASIFLGRTNVLTF

v_gene: TRBV7-4
abundance: NA
j_gene: TRBJ2-5
d_gene: NA
CDR3nt: TGTGCCAGCAGCTCAGCAGCCATCCAAGAGACCCAGTACTTC
CDR3aa: CASSSAAIQETQYF

v_gene: TRBV3-1
abundance: NA
j_gene: TRBJ1-6
d_gene: NA
CDR3nt: TGTGCCAGCAGCCGACTAACGTTGAACTCACCCCTCCACTTT
CDR3aa: CASSRLTLNSPLHF

v_gene: TRBV19
abundance: NA
j_gene: TRBJ1-1
d_gene: NA
CDR3nt: TGTGCCAGTAGTACCGGCCAGACAAACACTGAAGCTTTCTTT
CDR3aa: CASSTGQTNTEAFF